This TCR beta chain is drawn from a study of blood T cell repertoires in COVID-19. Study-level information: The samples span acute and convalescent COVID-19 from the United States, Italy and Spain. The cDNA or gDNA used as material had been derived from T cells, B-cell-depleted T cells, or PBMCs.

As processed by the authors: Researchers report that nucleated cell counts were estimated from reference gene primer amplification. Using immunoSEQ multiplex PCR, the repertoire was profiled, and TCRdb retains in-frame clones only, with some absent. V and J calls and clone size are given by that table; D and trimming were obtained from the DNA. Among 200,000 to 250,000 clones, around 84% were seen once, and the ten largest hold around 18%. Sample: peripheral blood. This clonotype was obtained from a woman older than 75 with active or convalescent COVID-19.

CDR3 nucleotide sequence: TGTGCCAGCAGGCTACCGGTGGGGCAGAGGAACTATGGCTACACCTTC. Its protein product is CASRLPVGQRNYGYTF. The rearrangement links TRBV6-6 to TRBJ1-2, with D tentatively TRBD1 (5 bases). V shed 6 bases and J shed 2 bases, with 19 bases lying between them. This CDR3 has 16 residues. CDR1 and CDR2 from the germline V gene are MNHNY and SVGAGI (reference sequence).